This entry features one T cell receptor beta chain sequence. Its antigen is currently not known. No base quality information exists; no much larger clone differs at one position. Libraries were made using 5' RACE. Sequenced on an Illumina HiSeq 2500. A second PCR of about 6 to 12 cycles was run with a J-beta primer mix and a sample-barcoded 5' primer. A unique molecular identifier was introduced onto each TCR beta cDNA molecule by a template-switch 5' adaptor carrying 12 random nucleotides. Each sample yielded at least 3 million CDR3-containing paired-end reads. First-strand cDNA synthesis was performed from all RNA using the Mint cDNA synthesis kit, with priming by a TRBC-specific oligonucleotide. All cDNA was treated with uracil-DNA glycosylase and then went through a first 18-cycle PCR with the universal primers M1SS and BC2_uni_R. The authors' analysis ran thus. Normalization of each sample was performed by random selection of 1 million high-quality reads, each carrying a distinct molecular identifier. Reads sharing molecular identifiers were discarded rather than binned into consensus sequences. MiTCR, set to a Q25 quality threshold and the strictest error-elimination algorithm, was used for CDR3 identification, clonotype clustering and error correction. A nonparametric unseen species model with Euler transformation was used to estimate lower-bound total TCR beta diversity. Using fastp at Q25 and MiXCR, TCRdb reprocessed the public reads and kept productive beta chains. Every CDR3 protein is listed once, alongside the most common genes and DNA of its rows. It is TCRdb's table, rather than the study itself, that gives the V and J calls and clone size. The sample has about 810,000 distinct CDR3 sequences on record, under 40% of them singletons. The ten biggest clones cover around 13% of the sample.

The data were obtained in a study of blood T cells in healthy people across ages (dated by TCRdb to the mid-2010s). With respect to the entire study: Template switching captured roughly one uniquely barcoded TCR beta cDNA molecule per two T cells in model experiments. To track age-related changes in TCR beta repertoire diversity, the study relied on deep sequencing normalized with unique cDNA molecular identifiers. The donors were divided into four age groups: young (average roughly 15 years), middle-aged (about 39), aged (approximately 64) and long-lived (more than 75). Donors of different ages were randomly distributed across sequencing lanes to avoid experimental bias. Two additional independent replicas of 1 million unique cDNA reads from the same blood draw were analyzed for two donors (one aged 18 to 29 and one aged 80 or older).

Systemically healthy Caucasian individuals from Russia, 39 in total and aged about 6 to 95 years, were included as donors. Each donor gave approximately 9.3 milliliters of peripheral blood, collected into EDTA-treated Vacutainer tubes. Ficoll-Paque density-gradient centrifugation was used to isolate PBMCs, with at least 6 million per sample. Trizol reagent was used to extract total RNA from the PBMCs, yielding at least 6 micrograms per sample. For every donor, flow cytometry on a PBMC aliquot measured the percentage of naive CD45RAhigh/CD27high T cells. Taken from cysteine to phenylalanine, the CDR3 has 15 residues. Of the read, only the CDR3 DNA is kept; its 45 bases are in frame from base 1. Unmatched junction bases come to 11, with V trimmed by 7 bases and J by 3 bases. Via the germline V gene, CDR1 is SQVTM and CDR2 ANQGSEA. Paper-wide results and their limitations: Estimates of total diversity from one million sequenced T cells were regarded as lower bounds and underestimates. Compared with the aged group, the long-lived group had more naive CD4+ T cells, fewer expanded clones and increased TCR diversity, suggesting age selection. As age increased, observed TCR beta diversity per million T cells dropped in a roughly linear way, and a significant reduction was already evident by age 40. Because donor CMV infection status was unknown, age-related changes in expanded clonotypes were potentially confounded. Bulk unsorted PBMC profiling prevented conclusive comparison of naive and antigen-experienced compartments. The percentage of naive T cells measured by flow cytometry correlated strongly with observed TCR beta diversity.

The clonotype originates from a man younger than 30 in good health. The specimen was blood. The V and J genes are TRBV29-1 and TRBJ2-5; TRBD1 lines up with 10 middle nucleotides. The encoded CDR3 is CSGTGQGEKKETQYF. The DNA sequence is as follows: TGCAGCGGGACCGGACAGGGGGAAAAAAAAGAGACCCAGTACTTC.